The T cell receptor beta chain described here comes from a study of blood T cell repertoires in COVID-19. Study background: Samples of COVID-19 (acute and convalescent) were obtained from the United States, Italy and Spain. T cells, B-cell-depleted T cells, or PBMCs supplied cDNA or gDNA.

Recruited during active infection, patients (from Seattle) were subsequently followed longitudinally. As processed by the authors: Reference gene primers were amplified, and this amplification served to estimate nucleated cell counts. Libraries were prepared by immunoSEQ multiplex PCR; TCRdb keeps only in-frame clonotypes and omits some of them. The V and J calls and clone size come from that table; D and trimming were worked out from the DNA. The sample lists around 120,000 clones, more than 75% occurring once. In the case of this clone: The same CDR3 arises from other DNA sequences in this sample as well.

CDR3 length equals 16 residues. Germline CDR1 and CDR2: SGDLS and YYNGEE. The trim removed 0 bases at V and 5 bases at J, leaving 1 base unmatched. The TCR was taken from a man in his fifties or sixties with COVID-19, enrolled during active disease. The sequencing input was peripheral blood. This sequence joins TRBV9 and TRBJ2-1; 14 bases align to TRBD2. The CDR3 loop reads CASSVGLAGGDNEQFF. The DNA for the CDR3 is TGTGCCAGCAGCGTAGGACTAGCGGGAGGGGACAATGAGCAGTTCTTC. Supplemented by reference TRBV9 and TRBJ2-1, the full variable domain reads DSGVTQTPKHLITATGQRVTLRCSPRSGDLSVYWYQQSLDQGLQFLIQYYNGEERAKGNILERFSAQQFPDLHSELNLSSLELGDSALYFCASSVGLAGGDNEQFFGPGTRLTVL.